The present entry profiles one T cell receptor beta chain with its context. What it recognizes is unknown. The CDR3 length is 13 residues. V lost 6 bases, J lost 3 bases, and 11 bases lay in between. Profiling relied on immunoSEQ multiplex PCR, and the TCRdb table lists in-frame clones only, not all of them. The sample records 110,000 to 150,000 clones, over 75% being singletons. The sample belongs to a study of T cell responses to AZD1222 COVID-19 vaccine. Regarding the study as a whole: Targeting of unmutated variant regions was reportedly seen in nearly half of spike-specific TCRs.

The sample was peripheral blood, taken on day 0 of AZD1222 vaccination. The TCR originated in an adult in good health. The chain combines TRBV12-3 or TRBV12-4 with TRBJ1-2; D is undetermined. CDR3 sequence reads: CASSPEIDYGYTF. The CDR3 bases are TGTGCCAGCAGCCCCGAGATCGACTATGGCTACACCTTC.